Listed here is a single T cell receptor (beta chain). The antigen is unknown. The CDR3 regions of TCR beta were amplified from RNA transcripts. HTBI primers were employed in a first-round RT-PCR of the TCR CDR3. MiXCR, applied by TCRdb to the multiplex PCR reads, yields one record per CDR3 protein. The sample gives about 570,000 distinct CDR3 sequences, 35% to 55% of which show up once; 15% to 20% is in the top ten. Any patient presenting with uncontrolled infection, other autoimmune disease, pregnancy or lactation was left out. The sample belongs to a study of T cells in Graves' hyperthyroidism and ophthalmopathy. The study's findings and limits: Ophthalmopathy was told apart from stable hyperthyroidism by a 13 V-J model. Most thyroid clonotypes with frequency above 0.001 were detected in blood.

Germline CDR1 is SQVTM and CDR2 is ANQGSEA. Trimming removed 6 bases from V and 7 bases from J, with 10 bases in between. This CDR3 is built from 11 residues. Material for sequencing was peripheral blood or thyroid tissue (not recorded which). The gene calls are TRBV29-1 and TRBJ1-3; D is undetermined. This TCR came from an adult woman with Graves' disease, either hyperthyroidism or ophthalmopathy (not recorded which). The chain's CDR3 is CSVRIGNTIYF. DNA for the CDR3: TGCAGCGTGAGGATTGGCAACACCATATATTTT.